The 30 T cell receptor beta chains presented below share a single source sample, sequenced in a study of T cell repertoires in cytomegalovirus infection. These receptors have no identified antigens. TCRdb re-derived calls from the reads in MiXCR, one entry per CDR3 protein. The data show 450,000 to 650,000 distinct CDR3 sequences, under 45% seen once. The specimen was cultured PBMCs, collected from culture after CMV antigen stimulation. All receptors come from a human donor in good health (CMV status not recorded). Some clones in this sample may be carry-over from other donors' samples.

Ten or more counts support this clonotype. As DNA, the CDR3 is TGTGCCAGCAGCTCAGGGACTAGCGGGGGGTACGAGCAGTACTTC. This gives the protein CASSSGTSGGYEQYF. This chain links TRBV7-2 with TRBJ2-7, with 15 bases matching TRBD2. The trim removed 4 bases at V and 4 bases at J, leaving 2 bases unmatched. From germline, CDR1 is SGHTA and CDR2 FQGNSA. The CDR3 loop spans 15 amino acids.

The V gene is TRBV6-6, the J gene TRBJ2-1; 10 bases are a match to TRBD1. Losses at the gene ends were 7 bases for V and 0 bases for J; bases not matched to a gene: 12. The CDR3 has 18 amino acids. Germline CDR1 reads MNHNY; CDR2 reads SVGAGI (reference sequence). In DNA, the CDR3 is TGTGCCAGCATCCTTGGACAGGGGGGCCTAAGCTCCTACAATGAGCAGTTCTTC. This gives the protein CASILGQGGLSSYNEQFF.

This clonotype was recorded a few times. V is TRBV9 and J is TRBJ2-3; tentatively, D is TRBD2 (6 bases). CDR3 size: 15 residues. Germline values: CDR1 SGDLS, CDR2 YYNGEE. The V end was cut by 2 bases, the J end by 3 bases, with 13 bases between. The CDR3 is CASSVEDYETDTQYF. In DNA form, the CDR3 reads TGTGCCAGCAGCGTCGAGGACTACGAAACAGATACGCAGTATTTT.

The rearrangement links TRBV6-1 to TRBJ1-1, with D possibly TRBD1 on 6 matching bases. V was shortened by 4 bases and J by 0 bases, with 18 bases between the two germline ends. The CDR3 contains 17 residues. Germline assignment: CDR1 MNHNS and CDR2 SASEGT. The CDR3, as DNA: TGTGCCAGCAGTGGGGGGGGGGGGGGCGAGGTGAACACTGAAGCTTTCTTT. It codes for CASSGGGGGEVNTEAFF.

The CDR3 here is CASRRSALEKLFF. CDR3 coding DNA: TGTGCCAGCCGGCGGAGCGCTCTTGAAAAACTGTTTTTT. The J gene is TRBJ1-4, the V gene TRBV7-9; D call uncertain. Deletions cut 8 bases from V and 7 bases from J, with 14 bases between. Germline V lookup: CDR1 SEHNR, CDR2 FQNEAQ (reference sequence). The CDR3 consists of 13 residues.

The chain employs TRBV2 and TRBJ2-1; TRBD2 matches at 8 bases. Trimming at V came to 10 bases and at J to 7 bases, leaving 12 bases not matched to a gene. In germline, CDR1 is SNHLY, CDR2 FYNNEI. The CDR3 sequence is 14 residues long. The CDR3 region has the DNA TGTGCCAACCTGCCGGGGGGGGCCAGGAATGAGCAGTTCTTC. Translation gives CANLPGGARNEQFF.

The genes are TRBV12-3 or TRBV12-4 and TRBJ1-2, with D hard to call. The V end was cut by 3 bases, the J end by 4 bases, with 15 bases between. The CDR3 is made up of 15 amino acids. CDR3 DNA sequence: TGTGCCAGCAGTTTGGACGGAACCCGAGTCTATGGCTACACCTTC. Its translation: CASSLDGTRVYGYTF.

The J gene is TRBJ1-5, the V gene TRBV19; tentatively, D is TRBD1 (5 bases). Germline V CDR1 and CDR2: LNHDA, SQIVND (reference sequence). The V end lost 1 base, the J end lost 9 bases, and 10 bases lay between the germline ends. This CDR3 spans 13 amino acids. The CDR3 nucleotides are TGTGCCAGTAGTATAGTGGGGGTTCGGCCCCAGCATTTT. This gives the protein CASSIVGVRPQHF.

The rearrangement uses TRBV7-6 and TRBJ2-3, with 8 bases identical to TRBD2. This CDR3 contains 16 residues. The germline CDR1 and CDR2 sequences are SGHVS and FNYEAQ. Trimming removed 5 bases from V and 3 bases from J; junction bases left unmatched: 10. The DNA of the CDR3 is TGTGCCAGCAGCCACCGGGAGGGCAGGGTGACAGATACGCAGTATTTT. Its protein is CASSHREGRVTDTQYF.

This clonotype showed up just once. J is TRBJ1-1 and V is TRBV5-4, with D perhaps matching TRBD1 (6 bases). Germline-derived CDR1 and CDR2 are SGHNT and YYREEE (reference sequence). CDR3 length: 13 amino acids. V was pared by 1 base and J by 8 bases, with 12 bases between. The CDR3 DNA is TGTGCCAGCAGCTTGAGCCCGGGACAAGAAGCTTTCTTT. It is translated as CASSLSPGQEAFF.

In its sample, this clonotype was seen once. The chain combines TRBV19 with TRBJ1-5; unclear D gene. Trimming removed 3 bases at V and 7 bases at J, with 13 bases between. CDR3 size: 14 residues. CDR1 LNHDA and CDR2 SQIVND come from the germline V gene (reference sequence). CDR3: CASSIRRRRQPQHF. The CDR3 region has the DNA TGTGCCAGTAGTATCAGAAGGCGCCGGCAGCCCCAGCATTTT.

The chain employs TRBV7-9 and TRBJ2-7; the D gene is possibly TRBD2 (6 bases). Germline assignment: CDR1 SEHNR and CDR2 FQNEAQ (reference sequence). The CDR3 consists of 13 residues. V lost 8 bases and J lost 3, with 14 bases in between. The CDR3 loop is CASGRDGNYEQYF. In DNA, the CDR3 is TGTGCCAGCGGGCGGGACGGAAACTACGAGCAGTACTTC.

CDR3 DNA: TGTGCCAGCAGTGTACTCTATCAGCCCCAGCATTTT. Its protein is CASSVLYQPQHF. The chain employs TRBV2 and TRBJ1-5; no clear D gene. V was pared by 4 bases and J by 5 bases, with 6 bases between. The CDR3 sequence is 12 residues long. The germline V gene encodes CDR1 SNHLY and CDR2 FYNNEI.

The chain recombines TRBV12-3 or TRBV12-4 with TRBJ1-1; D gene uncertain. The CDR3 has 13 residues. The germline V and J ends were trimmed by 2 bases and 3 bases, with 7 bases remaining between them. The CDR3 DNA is TGTGCCAGCAGTTTAAGCACGGACACTGAAGCTTTCTTT. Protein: CASSLSTDTEAFF.

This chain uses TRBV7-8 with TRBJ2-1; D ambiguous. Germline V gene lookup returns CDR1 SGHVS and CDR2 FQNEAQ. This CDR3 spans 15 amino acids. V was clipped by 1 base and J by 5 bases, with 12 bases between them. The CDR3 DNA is TGTGCCAGCAGCTTAGTGGAGAGCGTTGACAATGAGCAGTTCTTC. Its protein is CASSLVESVDNEQFF.

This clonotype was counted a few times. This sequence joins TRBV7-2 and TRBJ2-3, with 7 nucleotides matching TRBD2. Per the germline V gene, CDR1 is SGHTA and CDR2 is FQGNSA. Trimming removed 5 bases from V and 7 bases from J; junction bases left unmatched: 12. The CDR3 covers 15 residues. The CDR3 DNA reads TGTGCCAGCAGCGAAGGTGGGGGAGGGCGCCATACGCAGTATTTT. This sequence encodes CASSEGGGGRHTQYF.

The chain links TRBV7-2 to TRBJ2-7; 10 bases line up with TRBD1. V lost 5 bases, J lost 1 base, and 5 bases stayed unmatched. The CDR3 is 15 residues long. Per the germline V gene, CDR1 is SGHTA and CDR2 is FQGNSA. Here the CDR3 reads CASSPDRGRSYEQYF. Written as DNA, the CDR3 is TGTGCCAGCAGCCCGGACAGGGGGAGGTCCTACGAGCAGTACTTC.

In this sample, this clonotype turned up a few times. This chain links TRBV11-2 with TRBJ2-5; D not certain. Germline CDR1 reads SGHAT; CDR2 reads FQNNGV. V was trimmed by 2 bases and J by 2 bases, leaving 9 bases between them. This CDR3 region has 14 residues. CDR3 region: CASSLSASQETQYF. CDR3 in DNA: TGTGCCAGCAGCTTATCTGCATCTCAAGAGACCCAGTACTTC.

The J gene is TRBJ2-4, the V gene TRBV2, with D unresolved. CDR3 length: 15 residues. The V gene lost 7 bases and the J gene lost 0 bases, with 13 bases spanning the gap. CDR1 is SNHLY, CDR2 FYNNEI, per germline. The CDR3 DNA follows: TGTGCCAGCATTCATCCGTATCTAGCCAAAAACATTCAGTACTTC. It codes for CASIHPYLAKNIQYF.

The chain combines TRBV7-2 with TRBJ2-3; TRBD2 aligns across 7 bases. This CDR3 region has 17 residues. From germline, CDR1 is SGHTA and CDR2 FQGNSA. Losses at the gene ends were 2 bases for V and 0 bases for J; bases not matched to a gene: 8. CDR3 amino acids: CASSLLASGTSTDTQYF. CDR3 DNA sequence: TGTGCCAGCAGCTTATTGGCTAGCGGAACTAGCACAGATACGCAGTATTTT.

This chain's CDR3 is CASSPETGSTEAFF. In DNA, the CDR3 is TGCGCCAGCAGCCCCGAGACAGGGTCCACTGAAGCTTTCTTT. The rearrangement links TRBV4-1 to TRBJ1-1, with 7 bases identical to TRBD1. V lost 4 bases to trimming and J lost 4 bases; unmatched junction nucleotides: 6. Germline loops: CDR1 MGHRA, CDR2 YSYEKL. CDR3 length: 14 amino acids.

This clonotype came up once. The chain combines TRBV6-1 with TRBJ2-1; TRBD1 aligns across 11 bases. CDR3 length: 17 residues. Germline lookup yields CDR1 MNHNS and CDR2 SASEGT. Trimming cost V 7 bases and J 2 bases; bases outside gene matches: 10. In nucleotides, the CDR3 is TGTGCCAGCACCCCTACGCTGGGACAGGGGGCCTACAATGAGCAGTTCTTC. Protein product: CASTPTLGQGAYNEQFF.

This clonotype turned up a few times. DNA of the CDR3: TGTGCCATCAGTGAGTCACACGGGGGGACCTACGAGCAGTACTTC. Its protein product is CAISESHGGTYEQYF. The chain combines TRBV10-3 with TRBJ2-7; TRBD2 matches 7 bases. The V segment lost 0 bases and the J segment 2 bases; nucleotides outside the gene matches: 4. The CDR3 covers 15 residues. Germline lookup yields CDR1 ENHRY and CDR2 SYGVKD.

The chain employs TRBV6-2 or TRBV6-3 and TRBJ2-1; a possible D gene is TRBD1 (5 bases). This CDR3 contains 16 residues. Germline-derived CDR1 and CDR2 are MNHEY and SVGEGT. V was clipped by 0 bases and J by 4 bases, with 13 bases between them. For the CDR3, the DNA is TGTGCCAGCAGTTACTCGCCAGTGACAGTATACAATGAGCAGTTCTTC. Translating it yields CASSYSPVTVYNEQFF.

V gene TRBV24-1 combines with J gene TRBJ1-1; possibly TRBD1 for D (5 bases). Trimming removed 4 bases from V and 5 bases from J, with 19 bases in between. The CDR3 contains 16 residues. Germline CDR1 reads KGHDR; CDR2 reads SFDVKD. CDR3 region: CATSDKPGTEGTEAFF. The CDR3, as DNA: TGTGCCACCAGTGACAAGCCTGGGACGGAGGGTACTGAAGCTTTCTTT.

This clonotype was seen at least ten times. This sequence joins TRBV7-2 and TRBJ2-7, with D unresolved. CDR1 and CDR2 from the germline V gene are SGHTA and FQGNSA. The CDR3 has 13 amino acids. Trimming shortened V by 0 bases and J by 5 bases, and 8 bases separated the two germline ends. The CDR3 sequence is CASSLAARDEQYF. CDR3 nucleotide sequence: TGTGCCAGCAGCTTAGCGGCTCGGGACGAGCAGTACTTC.

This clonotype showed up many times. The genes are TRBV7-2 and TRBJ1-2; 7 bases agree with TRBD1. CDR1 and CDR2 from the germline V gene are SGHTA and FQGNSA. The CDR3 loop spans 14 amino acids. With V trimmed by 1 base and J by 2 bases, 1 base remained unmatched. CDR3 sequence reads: CASSLETGNYGYTF. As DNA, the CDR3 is TGTGCCAGCAGCTTAGAGACAGGGAACTATGGCTACACCTTC.

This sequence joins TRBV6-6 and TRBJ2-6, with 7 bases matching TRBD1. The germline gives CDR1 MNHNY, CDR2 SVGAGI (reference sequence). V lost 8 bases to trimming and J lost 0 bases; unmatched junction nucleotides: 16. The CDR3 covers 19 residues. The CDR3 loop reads CASHWEYGQATSGANVLTF. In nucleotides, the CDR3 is TGTGCCAGCCATTGGGAGTACGGACAGGCTACCTCTGGGGCCAACGTCCTGACTTTC.

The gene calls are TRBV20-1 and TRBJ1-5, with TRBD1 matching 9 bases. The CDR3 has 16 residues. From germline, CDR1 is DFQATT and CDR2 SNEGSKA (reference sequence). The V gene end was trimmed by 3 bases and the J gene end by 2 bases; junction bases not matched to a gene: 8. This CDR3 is CSASPRDRVGNQPQHF. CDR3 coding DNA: TGCAGTGCTAGCCCCCGGGACAGGGTTGGCAATCAGCCCCAGCATTTT.

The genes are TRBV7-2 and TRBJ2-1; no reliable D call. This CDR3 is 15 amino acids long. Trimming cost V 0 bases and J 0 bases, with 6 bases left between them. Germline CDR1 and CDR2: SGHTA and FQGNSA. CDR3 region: CASSLAWDSYNEQFF. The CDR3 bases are TGTGCCAGCAGCTTAGCGTGGGACTCCTACAATGAGCAGTTCTTC. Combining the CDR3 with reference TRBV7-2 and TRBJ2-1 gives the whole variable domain GAGVSQSPSNKVTEKGKDVELRCDPISGHTALYWYRQSLGQGLEFLIYFQGNSAPDKSGLPSDRFSAERTGGSVSTLTIQRTQQEDSAVYLCASSLAWDSYNEQFFGPGTRLTVL.